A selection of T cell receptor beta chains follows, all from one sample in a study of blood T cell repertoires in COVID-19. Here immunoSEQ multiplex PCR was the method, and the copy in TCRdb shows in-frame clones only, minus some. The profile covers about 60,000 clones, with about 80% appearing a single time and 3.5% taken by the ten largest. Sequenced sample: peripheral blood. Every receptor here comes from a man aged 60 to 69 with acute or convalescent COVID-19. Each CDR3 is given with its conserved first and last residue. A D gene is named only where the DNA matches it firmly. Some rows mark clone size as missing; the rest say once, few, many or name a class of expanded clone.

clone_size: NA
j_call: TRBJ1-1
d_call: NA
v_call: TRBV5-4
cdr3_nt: TGTGCCAGCAGCTTGGACCGGGACACTGAAGCTTTCTTT
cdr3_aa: CASSLDRDTEAFF

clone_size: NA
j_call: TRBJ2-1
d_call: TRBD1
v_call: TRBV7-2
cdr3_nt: TGTGCCAGCAGCGCGCCCGGGACAGGGGAAAATGAGCAGTTCTTC
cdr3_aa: CASSAPGTGENEQFF

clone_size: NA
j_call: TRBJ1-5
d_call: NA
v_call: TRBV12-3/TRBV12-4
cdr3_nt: TGTGCCAGCAGTTTTAATAATCAGCCCCAGCATTTT
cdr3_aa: CASSFNNQPQHF

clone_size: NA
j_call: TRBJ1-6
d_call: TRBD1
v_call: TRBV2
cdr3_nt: TGTGCCAGCAAAGGGACAGTTAATTCACCCCTCCACTTT
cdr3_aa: CASKGTVNSPLHF

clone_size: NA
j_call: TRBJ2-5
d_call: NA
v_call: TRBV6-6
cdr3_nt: TGTGCCAGCAGCATGCACAGGGAAGGAGAGACCCAGTACTTC
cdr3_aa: CASSMHREGETQYF

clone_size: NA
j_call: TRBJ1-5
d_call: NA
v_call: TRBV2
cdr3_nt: TGTGCCAGCAGTGACAGGGAGGGCCAGCCCCAGCATTTT
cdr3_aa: CASSDREGQPQHF

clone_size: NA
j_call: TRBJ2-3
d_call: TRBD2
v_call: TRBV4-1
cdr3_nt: TGCGCCAGCAGCCAACTAGCGGGCCCCTCAGATACGCAGTATTTT
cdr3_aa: CASSQLAGPSDTQYF

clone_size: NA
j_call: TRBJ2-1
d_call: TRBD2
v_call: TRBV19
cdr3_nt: TGTGCCAGTAGTGTGGGACTAGCGGGGATTAATGAGCAGTTCTTC
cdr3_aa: CASSVGLAGINEQFF

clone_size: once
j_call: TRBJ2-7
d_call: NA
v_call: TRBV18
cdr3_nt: TGTGCCAGCTCACCACCGGGCATACAGGAAAGCGAGCAGTACTTC
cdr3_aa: CASSPPGIQESEQYF

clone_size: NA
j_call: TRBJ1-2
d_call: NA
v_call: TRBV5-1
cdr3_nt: TGCGCCAGCAGCTTGGACAGGCCCCCCTTGTCGAATGGCTACACCTTC
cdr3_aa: CASSLDRPPLSNGYTF

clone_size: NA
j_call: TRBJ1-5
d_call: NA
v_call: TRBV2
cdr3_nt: TGTGCCAGCAGCGGGCCGGGAGGGGGAAACCAGCCCCAGCATTTT
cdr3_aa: CASSGPGGGNQPQHF

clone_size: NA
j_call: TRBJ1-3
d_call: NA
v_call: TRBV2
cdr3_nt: TGTGCCAGCAGTGAACCCGCGAACACCATATATTTT
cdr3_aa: CASSEPANTIYF

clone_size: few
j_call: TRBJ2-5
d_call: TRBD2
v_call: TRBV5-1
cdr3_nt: TGCGCCAGCAGCTCTCGGGGGGAAGCCCAGTACTTC
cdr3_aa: CASSSRGEAQYF

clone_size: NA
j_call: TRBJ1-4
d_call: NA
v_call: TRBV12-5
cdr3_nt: TGTGCTAGTGGGACAGAATGGAGTGAAAAACTGTTTTTT
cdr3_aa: CASGTEWSEKLFF

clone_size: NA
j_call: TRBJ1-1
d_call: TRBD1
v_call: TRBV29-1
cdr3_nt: TGCAGCGTTGCCGGGACAGGGGATGAGAAAGCTTTCTTT
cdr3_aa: CSVAGTGDEKAFF

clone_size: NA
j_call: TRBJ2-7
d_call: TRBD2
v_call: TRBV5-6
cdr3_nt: TGTGCCAGCAGCTTGCTAGAGCCGGGGGGGTACGAGCAGTACTTC
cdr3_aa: CASSLLEPGGYEQYF

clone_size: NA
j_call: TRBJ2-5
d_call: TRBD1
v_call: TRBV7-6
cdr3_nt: TGTGCCAGCAGACCCACAGGGGTAGAGACCCAGTACTTC
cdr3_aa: CASRPTGVETQYF

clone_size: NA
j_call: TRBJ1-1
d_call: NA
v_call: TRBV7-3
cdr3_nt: TGTGCCAGCAGCCTCAGCGGAGGAAGGACTGAAGCTTTCTTT
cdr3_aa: CASSLSGGRTEAFF

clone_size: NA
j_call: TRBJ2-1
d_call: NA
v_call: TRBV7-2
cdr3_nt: TGTGCCAGCACCCTTGCGGGGAGCGGGTCCTACAATGAGCAGTTCTTC
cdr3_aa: CASTLAGSGSYNEQFF

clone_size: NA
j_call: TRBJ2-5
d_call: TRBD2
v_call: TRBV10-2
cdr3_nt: TGCGCCAGCAGCCGTAGCGGGGGACCGGTCCCCGCAGAGACCCAGTACTTC
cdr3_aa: CASSRSGGPVPAETQYF

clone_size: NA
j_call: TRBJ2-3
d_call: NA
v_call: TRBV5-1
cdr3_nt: TGCGCCAGCAGCCGATTCACGGAGTCGACAGATACGCAGTATTTT
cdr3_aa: CASSRFTESTDTQYF

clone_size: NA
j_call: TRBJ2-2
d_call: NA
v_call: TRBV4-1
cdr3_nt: TGCGCCAGCAGCCAAGTAATCACCGGGGAGCTGTTTTTT
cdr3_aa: CASSQVITGELFF

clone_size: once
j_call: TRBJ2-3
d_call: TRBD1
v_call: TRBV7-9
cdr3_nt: TGTGCCAGCAGCCAAAAAAAGACAGGGAGTACAGATACGCAGTATTTT
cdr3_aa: CASSQKKTGSTDTQYF

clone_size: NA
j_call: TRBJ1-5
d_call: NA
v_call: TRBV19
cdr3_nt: TGTGCCAGTAGCACCCTTCGGGATCCCCAGCATTTT
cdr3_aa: CASSTLRDPQHF

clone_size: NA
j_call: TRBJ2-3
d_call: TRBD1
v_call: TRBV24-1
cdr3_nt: TGTGCCATTGCCCGGGACAGGGGCCCCACAGATACGCAGTATTTT
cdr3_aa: CAIARDRGPTDTQYF

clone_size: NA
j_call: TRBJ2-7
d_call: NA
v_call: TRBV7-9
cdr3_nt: TGTGCCAGCAGCCGTGAAGGGAGATCCTACGAGCAGTACTTC
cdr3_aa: CASSREGRSYEQYF

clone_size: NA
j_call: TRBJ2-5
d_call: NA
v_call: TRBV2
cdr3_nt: TGTGCCAGCAGGGCGGGGTCCTCACAAGAGACCCAGTACTTC
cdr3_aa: CASRAGSSQETQYF

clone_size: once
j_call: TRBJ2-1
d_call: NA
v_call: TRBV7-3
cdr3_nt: TGTGCCAGCAGCTTGGGCAGGGACAAGAGTATCCACAATGAGCAGTTCTTC
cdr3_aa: CASSLGRDKSIHNEQFF

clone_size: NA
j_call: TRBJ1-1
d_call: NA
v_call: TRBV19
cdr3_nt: TGTGCCAGTAGTATGGCCTACAGGGACATGAACACTGAAGCTTTCTTT
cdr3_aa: CASSMAYRDMNTEAFF

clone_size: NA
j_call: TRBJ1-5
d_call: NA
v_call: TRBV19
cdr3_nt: TGTGCCAGTACCACAGGGTGGGGTCAGCCCCAGCATTTT
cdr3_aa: CASTTGWGQPQHF

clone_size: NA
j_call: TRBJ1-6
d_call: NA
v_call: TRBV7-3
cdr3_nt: TGTGCCAGCAGCTTACGCCCCGGTTGGTCCTATAATTCACCCCTCCACTTT
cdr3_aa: CASSLRPGWSYNSPLHF

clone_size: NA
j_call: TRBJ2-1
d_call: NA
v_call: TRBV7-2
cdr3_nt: TGTGCCAGCAGCGCCTGGACAGTTAGCTCCTACAATGAGCAGTTCTTC
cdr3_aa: CASSAWTVSSYNEQFF

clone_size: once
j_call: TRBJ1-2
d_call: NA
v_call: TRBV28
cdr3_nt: TGTGCCACCGCCCCCACCGGGGGATTTAACTATGGCTACACCTTC
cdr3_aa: CATAPTGGFNYGYTF

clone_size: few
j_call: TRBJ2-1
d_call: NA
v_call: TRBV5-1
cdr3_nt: TGCGCCAGCAGCTTGGTCGCCCCGGGGAATGAGCAGTTCTTC
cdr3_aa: CASSLVAPGNEQFF

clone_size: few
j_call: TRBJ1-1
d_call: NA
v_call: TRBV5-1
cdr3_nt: TGCGCCAGCAGCTCGGACAGATTTAGGACTGAAGCTTTCTTT
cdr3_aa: CASSSDRFRTEAFF